This T cell receptor (beta chain) was retrieved from a study of human T cells and chemical hapten exposure. Study information: DPC at 0.01% went onto the upper back in patch tests, read at 6 days. There were per-sample TCR yield variations, arising mainly from small pooled library volume differences.

TCRdb used MiXCR to reprocess the RACE reads, holding one entry per CDR3 protein. The table lists under 110,000 distinct CDR3 sequences, around 12% of them singletons. Germline V gives CDR1 SNHLY, CDR2 FYNNEI. The length of the CDR3 is 12 residues. V gave up 8 bases and J gave up 1 base, with 8 bases separating them. Time point: pre-sensitization, week 0. Treatment specified: therapeutic diphenylcyclopropenone sensitization with weekly scalp DPC. The receptor comes from a woman aged 45-59 years with alopecia areata. Some clones in this sample may be carry-over from other donors' samples. The material sequenced was whole blood, taken in connection with sensitization to the hapten diphenylcyclopropenone (DPC). The J gene is TRBJ1-1, the V gene TRBV2; D remains ambiguous. The chain's CDR3 is CASGRQNTEAFF. CDR3 coding DNA: TGTGCCAGCGGGAGACAGAACACTGAAGCTTTCTTT.